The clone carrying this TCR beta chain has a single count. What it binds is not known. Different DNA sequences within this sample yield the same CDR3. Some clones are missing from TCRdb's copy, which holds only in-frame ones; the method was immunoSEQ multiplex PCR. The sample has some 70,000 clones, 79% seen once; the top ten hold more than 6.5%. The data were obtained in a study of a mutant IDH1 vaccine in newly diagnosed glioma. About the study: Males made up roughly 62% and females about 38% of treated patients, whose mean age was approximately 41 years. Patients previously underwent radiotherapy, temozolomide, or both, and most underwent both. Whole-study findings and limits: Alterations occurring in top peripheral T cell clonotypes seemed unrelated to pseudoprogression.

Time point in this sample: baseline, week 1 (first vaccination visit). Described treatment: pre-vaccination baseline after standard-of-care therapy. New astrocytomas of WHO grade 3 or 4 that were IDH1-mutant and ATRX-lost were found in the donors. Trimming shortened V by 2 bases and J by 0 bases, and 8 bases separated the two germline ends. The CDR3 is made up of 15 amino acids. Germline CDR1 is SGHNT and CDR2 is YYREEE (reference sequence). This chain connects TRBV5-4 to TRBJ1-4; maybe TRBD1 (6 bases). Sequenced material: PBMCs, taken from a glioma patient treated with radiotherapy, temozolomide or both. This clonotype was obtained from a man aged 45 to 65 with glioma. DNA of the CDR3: TGTGCCAGCAGCTTACAGGGAGCAACTAATGAAAAACTGTTTTTT. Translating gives CASSLQGATNEKLFF.